Each of the 17 T cell receptor beta chains below was sequenced from the same sample in a study of graft-versus-host responses after intestinal transplantation. To release intraepithelial and lamina propria lymphocytes, the graft tissue was processed. Repertoires were generated with immunoSEQ multiplex PCR, while TCRdb's copy carries only in-frame clones and drops some. The table has around 16,000 clones, almost 80% seen once. Specimen: ileum tissue, collected roughly 460 days after intestinal transplant. Source of these receptors: a human patient who received an intestinal transplant, so some T cells may come from the graft donor.

The rearrangement links TRBV4-2 to TRBJ1-1; weak D call: TRBD1 (5 bases). Germline loops: CDR1 LGHNA, CDR2 YNFKEQ. V was cut by 0 bases and J by 10 bases, with 18 bases left in between. The CDR3 runs to 15 residues. The CDR3 DNA reads as TGTGCCAGCAGCCAAGATTGGGGCAGGGCCGAGGGAGCTTTCTTT. It yields the protein CASSQDWGRAEGAFF.

The chain combines TRBV6-1 with TRBJ1-4, with D possibly TRBD1 on 5 matching bases. With 3 bases removed from V and 14 bases from J, the gap between germline ends came to 10 bases. Germline V gene data show CDR1 as MNHNS and CDR2 as SASEGT. This CDR3 contains 11 residues. The CDR3: CASSELRVLFF. The CDR3 bases are TGTGCCAGCAGTGAGCTCAGGGTTCTGTTTTTT.

This clone was observed a few times. The sample has other DNA sequences that encode this CDR3 too. V usage is TRBV10-2 and J usage is TRBJ1-1; D is possibly TRBD1 (6 bases). Germline V gene sequence: CDR1 WSHSY, CDR2 SAAADI. Trimming pared 5 bases from V and 3 bases from J, leaving 10 bases between. The CDR3 sequence is 13 residues long. In nucleotides, the CDR3 is TGCGCCAGCAGTCGGGGGGCGGACACTGAAGCTTTCTTT. Protein sequence: CASSRGADTEAFF.

This clone turned up a few times. This chain uses TRBV19 with TRBJ2-5; D gene unclear. The assigned J gene may be wrong: the sequence end matches TRBJ2-7 better. CDR3 length: 14 amino acids. Germline V gives CDR1 LNHDA, CDR2 SQIVND (reference sequence). The CDR3 loop is CASSMQSESYEQYF. CDR3 nucleotides: TGTGCCAGTAGTATGCAGTCGGAGTCGTACGAGCAGTACTTC.

Details on this clone: Germline is not matched at one junction end, which may reflect a read error. The chain combines TRBV4-1 with TRBJ2-7; D gene unclear. The CDR3 sequence is 14 residues long. The germline CDR1 and CDR2 sequences are MGHRA and YSYEKL. The CDR3 DNA reads as TGTGCCAGCAGCCAAGATCTAGGACCCTACGAGCAGTACTTC. It translates to CASSQDLGPYEQYF.

The chain has TRBV6-1 and TRBJ1-1; D not resolved. Looked up from germline, CDR1 is MNHNS and CDR2 is SASEGT. Trimming left V 5 bases short and J 0 bases short, with 10 bases between. This CDR3 comprises 14 residues. Here the CDR3 DNA reads TGTGCCAGCAGTCGCCGGAACATGAACACTGAAGCTTTCTTT. Its protein is CASSRRNMNTEAFF.

The gene calls are TRBV6-1 and TRBJ2-7; 8 bases are shared with TRBD2. The V gene's germline CDR1 is MNHNS and CDR2 SASEGT. This CDR3 spans 13 amino acids. V trimming: 6 bases; J trimming: 4 bases; junction bases outside the gene matches: 5. CDR3 in DNA: TGTGCCAGCAGACGGGGGGGCCAGTACGAGCAGTACTTC. It encodes CASRRGGQYEQYF.

The rearrangement links TRBV6-6 to TRBJ1-5, with TRBD1 matching 10 bases. The CDR3 contains 15 residues. CDR1 and CDR2 (germline): MNHNY, SVGAGI (reference sequence). The ends lost 7 bases at V and 6 bases at J; junction bases unmatched: 9. The CDR3 loop is CASTPRDRGGQPQHF. The CDR3 nucleotides are TGTGCCAGCACTCCGAGGGACAGGGGCGGTCAGCCCCAGCATTTT.

The rearrangement uses TRBV9 and TRBJ1-4; no clear D. The CDR3 sequence is 15 residues long. Trimming stripped 1 base from V and 4 bases from J, with 11 bases between. Germline V CDR1 and CDR2: SGDLS, YYNGEE. CDR3 DNA sequence: TGTGCCAGCAGCGTATCGGGCAGGTTTAATGAAAAACTGTTTTTT. Protein product: CASSVSGRFNEKLFF.

The J gene is TRBJ1-2, the V gene TRBV5-6; TRBD1 is a possible D gene (6 bases). This CDR3 region has 13 residues. The V gene lost 6 bases and the J gene lost 8 bases, with 17 bases spanning the gap. The V gene's germline CDR1 is SGHDT and CDR2 YYEEEE. The DNA for the CDR3 is TGTGCCAGCACCTTCCCGGGGGGCGAGGGCTACACCTTC. As protein: CASTFPGGEGYTF.

V is TRBV6-1 and J is TRBJ1-5; D remains ambiguous. CDR3 length equals 15 residues. The V gene lost 6 bases and the J gene lost 0 bases, with 12 bases spanning the gap. Germline CDR1 reads MNHNS; CDR2 reads SASEGT. CDR3 DNA: TGTGCCAGCAGGACCCCCCATTTTAGCAATCAGCCCCAGCATTTT. Its translation is CASRTPHFSNQPQHF.

This chain links TRBV10-1 with TRBJ2-5; 8 nucleotides match TRBD2. This CDR3 spans 14 amino acids. CDR1 is WNHNN and CDR2 is SYGVQD in the germline V gene (reference sequence). Trimming at V came to 3 bases and at J to 11 bases, leaving 11 bases not matched to a gene. CDR3 coding DNA: TGCGCCAGCAGTGATCGGGGGGGGAGCGGGGAGCAGTACTTC. Protein sequence: CASSDRGGSGEQYF.

The CDR3 loop reads CASSVPTFPGELFF. As DNA, the CDR3 is TGTGCCAGTAGTGTCCCGACATTTCCCGGGGAGCTGTTTTTT. The rearrangement uses TRBV19 and TRBJ2-2, with no clear D. The V end was cut by 5 bases, the J end by 6 bases, with 13 bases between. The CDR3 loop spans 14 amino acids. Germline lookup yields CDR1 LNHDA and CDR2 SQIVND (reference sequence).

The chain combines TRBV7-3 with TRBJ2-1; 7 bases line up with TRBD2. CDR3 length: 14 residues. Germline CDR1 SGHTA, CDR2 FQGTGA. The V and J ends lost 5 bases and 5 bases, in that order; junction bases with no gene match: 6. The CDR3 DNA follows: TGTGCCAGCAGCACATCTAGCGGCGACAATGAGCAGTTCTTC. It translates to CASSTSSGDNEQFF.

The CDR3 is CASSIELVGPYEQYF. DNA for the CDR3: TGTGCCAGTAGTATAGAACTAGTGGGGCCCTACGAGCAGTACTTC. This chain links TRBV19 with TRBJ2-5; tentatively, D is TRBD1 or TRBD2 (5 bases each). Judging by the DNA end, TRBJ2-7 fits better; the J call may be wrong. Germline V gene lookup returns CDR1 LNHDA and CDR2 SQIVND (reference sequence). The CDR3 has 15 amino acids.

CDR3 DNA: TGTGCCAGCAGTGAACGGGGACAGGGTGTGGGAACGCAGTACTTC. It yields the protein CASSERGQGVGTQYF. The chain links TRBV2 to TRBJ2-5; the match to TRBD1 covers 9 bases. Germline values: CDR1 SNHLY, CDR2 FYNNEI. V shed 2 bases, J shed 11 bases, and the junction held 12 bases outside the gene matches. This CDR3 contains 15 residues.

A note on this clone: The junction does not match germline at one end; this may be a read error. The V call is TRBV29-1, the J call TRBJ2-7; D is unclear. The CDR3 is made up of 13 amino acids. Germline assignment: CDR1 SQVTM and CDR2 ANQGSEA. CDR3 protein: CSVEPGTSDEQYF. CDR3 in DNA: TGCAGCGTTGAGCCAGGCACCTCCGACGAGCAGTACTTC.